This T cell receptor (beta chain) was profiled in a study of shared clonotypes between healthy human individuals. Findings and caveats of the study: Sample collection involved blood only; tissue repertoires are likely different.

About this clone: Antigen specificity is unknown. This CDR3 is also generated by other DNA sequences in the sample.

Authors' processing steps: Filtering was not the same, since immunoSEQ gave junction-only sequences without quality scores. Clones were sequenced by immunoSEQ multiplex PCR, and TCRdb holds only the in-frame ones, with some missing. The DNA was the basis for D and trimming; V, J and clone size are from that table. The sample records 2 million to 2.5 million clones, approximately 93% being singletons. The sequencing sample was made of naive CD4+ T cells from PBMCs. Noted subset: CD45RA+ positively selected. The receptor's source is a man aged 18 to 29 in good health. Some clones in this sample may be carry-over from other donors' samples.

CDR3 sequence: CASSPGDLYEQYF. CDR3 DNA: TGTGCCAGCAGCCCAGGGGATCTCTACGAGCAGTACTTC. The V and J genes are TRBV5-4 and TRBJ2-7; TRBD1 is a possible D gene (6 bases). Germline CDR1 SGHNT, CDR2 YYREEE (reference sequence). The CDR3 sequence is 13 residues long. V shed 4 bases and J shed 3 bases, with 11 bases lying between them.